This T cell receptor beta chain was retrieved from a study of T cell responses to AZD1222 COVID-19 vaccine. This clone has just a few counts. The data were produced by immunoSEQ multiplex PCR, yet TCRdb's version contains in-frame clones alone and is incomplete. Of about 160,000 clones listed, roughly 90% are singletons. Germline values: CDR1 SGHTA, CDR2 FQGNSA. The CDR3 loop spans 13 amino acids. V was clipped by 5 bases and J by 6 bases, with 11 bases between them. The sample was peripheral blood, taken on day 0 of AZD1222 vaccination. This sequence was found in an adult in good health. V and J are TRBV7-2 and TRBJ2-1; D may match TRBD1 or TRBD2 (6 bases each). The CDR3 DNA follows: TGTGCCAGCAGCCCACAGGGAGGCAATGAGCAGTTCTTC. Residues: CASSPQGGNEQFF.